What follows describes a single T cell receptor (beta chain). The sample holds many counts of this clonotype. The clone's antigen remains unknown. Base quality data are lacking; no much larger clone is found one base away. This entry belongs to a study of CD8+CD57+ T cells in acquired aplastic anemia (dated by TCRdb to the late 2010s). As for the study more broadly: A mean of around 3 ug of DNA, ranging from roughly 0.19 to 27.4 ug, was extracted from sorted CD4+ and CD8+ cells. Mean read counts for healthy donor samples were roughly 10 million for CD4+ cells and roughly 12 million for CD8+ cells. Paper-wide results and their limitations: Roughly 30 CD8+ CDR3 sequences were shared between patients and controls but appeared highly expressed in patients and within their immunodominant clones. Between patients and healthy controls, no significant difference in CD8+ Simpson's diversity was found (P=0.060).

The study deep-sequenced TCR repertoires of sorted CD4+ and CD8+ blood T cells from severe aplastic anemia patients and healthy subjects. Ficoll-Paque density gradient centrifugation was used to isolate peripheral blood mononuclear cells. Before DNA extraction, CD4+ and CD8+ T cells were sorted with FACS or magnetic beads. Profiling of TCR beta VDJ combinations and CDR3 sequences used genomic DNA as the template. An Illumina HiSeq 2000 was the platform used for TCR repertoire sequencing. On the study's bioinformatics: Repertoires were assessed using TRBV/TRBJ rearrangement plots, CDR3 size and DJ length profiles, and Simpson's diversity index. The immunodominant clone was defined as the most abundant DNA sequence in deep sequencing data. CDR3 amino acid sequences were checked for sharing across subjects and were also compared against the VDJdb database and published repertoires. The public reads were run again by TCRdb, first through fastp at Q25 and then through MiXCR, and only productive beta chains were kept. Under each unique CDR3 protein, matching rows form one entry showing the most common genes and DNA. For this entry, the V and J calls and clone size follow TCRdb and not the study's own pipeline. For this sample there are some 190,000 distinct CDR3 sequences; approximately 45% appear just once. The ten largest clones capture about 2.9% of the sample.

Reading from cysteine to phenylalanine, the CDR3 counts 17 amino acids. Only CDR3 DNA is held: 51 bases, read in frame from base 1. Trimming removed 7 bases from V and 4 bases from J; the gene matches leave 15 bases unexplained. CDR1 and CDR2, looked up from the germline V gene (reference sequence), are DFQATT and SNEGSKA. The clonotype comes from a human donor in good health. The chain employs TRBV20-1 and TRBJ2-5; TRBD2 lines up with 13 middle nucleotides. Sequencing was performed on sorted CD4+, CD8+, or CD8+CD57+ T cells (not recorded which) from PBMCs. The encoded CDR3 is CSVLLTSGRRLGETQYF. DNA sequence: TGCAGTGTGCTGTTGACTAGCGGGAGGCGGCTGGGAGAGACCCAGTACTTC.